This TCR beta chain was recovered during a study of T cell responses to AZD1222 COVID-19 vaccine. Study conclusions and caveats: White British donors predominated, females outnumbered males, and clonal diversity was possibly underestimated.

Points on this clone: Its target is not known.

Assay: immunoSEQ multiplex PCR; the TCRdb copy retains only in-frame clones and omits some. Among more than 75,000 clones, about nine tenths were seen once, and the ten largest hold about 5%. Second-dose intervals of approximately 4 or approximately 12 weeks were pooled. Per the germline V gene, CDR1 is LGHNA and CDR2 is YSLEER. The CDR3 covers 15 residues. Trimming removed 0 bases from V and 3 bases from J, with 9 bases in between. The starting material was peripheral blood, obtained 28 days after the second AZD1222 dose. The rearrangement links TRBV4-3 to TRBJ1-5; D might be TRBD1 (5 bases). This TCR came from an adult who received the AZD1222 COVID-19 vaccine. This CDR3 reads CASSQESGNNQPQHF. The CDR3 DNA reads as TGCGCCAGCAGCCAAGAATCAGGGAACAATCAGCCCCAGCATTTT.